This T cell receptor beta chain was sequenced in a study of blood T cell repertoires in COVID-19. The wider study: The study drew acute and convalescent COVID-19 samples from the United States, Italy and Spain.

Using immunoSEQ multiplex PCR, the repertoire was profiled, and TCRdb retains in-frame clones only, with some absent. The profile shows around 190,000 clones, 70% to 90% of them singletons. This receptor was identified in a man aged 45-65 years with active or convalescent COVID-19. The source material was peripheral blood.

This CDR3 reads CASSLEGLAGGNNEQFF. The CDR3 nucleotides read TGTGCCAGCAGCTTAGAGGGACTAGCGGGGGGGAACAATGAGCAGTTCTTC. The chain employs TRBV7-2 and TRBJ2-1; 16 bases fit TRBD2. V shed 1 base, J shed 5 bases, and the junction held 2 bases outside the gene matches. CDR3 length equals 17 residues. Germline V gene lookup returns CDR1 SGHTA and CDR2 FQGNSA.